This T cell receptor (beta chain) was documented in a study of OX40 agonist ivuxolimab in advanced cancers. Only in-frame clones appear in the TCRdb table, and some are missing; sequencing was by immunoSEQ multiplex PCR. The sample has 66,000 or so clones; roughly 90% are singletons. The sequence derives from an adult with an advanced solid tumor such as melanoma, head and neck, liver or kidney cancer. The input for sequencing was CD4+ or CD8+ T cells sorted from blood, taken in a trial of the OX40 agonist ivuxolimab.

Written as DNA, the CDR3 is TGTGCCATCAGACCTAACACCGGGGAGCTGTTTTTT. Translation: CAIRPNTGELFF. The rearrangement uses TRBV10-3 and TRBJ2-2; D not certain. CDR1 is ENHRY, CDR2 SYGVKD, per germline. This CDR3 has 12 residues. The ends were cut back, 6 bases at V and 2 bases at J, with 4 bases in the middle.